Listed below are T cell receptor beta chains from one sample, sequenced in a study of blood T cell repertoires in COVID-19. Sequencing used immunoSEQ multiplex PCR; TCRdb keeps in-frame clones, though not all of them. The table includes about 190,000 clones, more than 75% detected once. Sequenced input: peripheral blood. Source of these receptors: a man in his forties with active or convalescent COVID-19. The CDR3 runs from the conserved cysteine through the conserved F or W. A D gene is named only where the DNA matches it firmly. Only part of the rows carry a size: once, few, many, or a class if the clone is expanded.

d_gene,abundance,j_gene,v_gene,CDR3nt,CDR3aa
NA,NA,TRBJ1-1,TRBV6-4,TGTGCCAGCAGTGAACAGGGAACGAACACTGAAGCTTTCTTT,CASSEQGTNTEAFF
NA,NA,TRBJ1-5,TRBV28,TGTGCCAGTTCAGACATTTATAGCAATCAGCCCCAGCATTTT,CASSDIYSNQPQHF
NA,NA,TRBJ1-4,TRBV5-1,TGCGCCAGCAGCGCGGGACCGGGTACTAATGAAAAACTGTTTTTT,CASSAGPGTNEKLFF
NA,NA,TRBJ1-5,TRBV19,TGTGCCAGCGGTCAGCCCCAGCATTTT,CASGQPQHF
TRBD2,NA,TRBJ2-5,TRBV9,TGTGCCAGCAGCGTGGCGGGGGGCCAAGAGACCCAGTACTTC,CASSVAGGQETQYF
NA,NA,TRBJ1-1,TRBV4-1,TGCGCCAGCAGCCAAGGGGGATTCGGGTTCGAACAGGGAGCTTTCTTT,CASSQGGFGFEQGAFF
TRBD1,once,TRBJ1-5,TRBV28,TGTGCCAGCAGTACGCCGGGACAGGTGGCTCAGCCCCAGCATTTT,CASSTPGQVAQPQHF
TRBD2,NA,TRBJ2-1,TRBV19,TGTGCCAGTACCCCCCGGGGATTGGGGGGAGGGAACTACAATGAGCAGTTCTTC,CASTPRGLGGGNYNEQFF
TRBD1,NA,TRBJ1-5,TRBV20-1,TGCAGTGCTAGTTTCCTGACAGGGTATAGCAATCAGCCCCAGCATTTT,CSASFLTGYSNQPQHF
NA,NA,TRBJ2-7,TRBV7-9,TGTGCCAGCAGCTTAGCCTCGGACACCTACGAGCAGTACTTC,CASSLASDTYEQYF
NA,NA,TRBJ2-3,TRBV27,TGTGCCAGCAGTCCCCTCGTCAGGGTAAACACAGATACGCAGTATTTT,CASSPLVRVNTDTQYF
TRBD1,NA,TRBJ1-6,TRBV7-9,TGTGCCAGCAGCCGGGACAGCTATAATTCACCCCTCCACTTT,CASSRDSYNSPLHF
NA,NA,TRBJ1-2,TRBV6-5,TGTGCCAGCAGCCCCGCCGGGGGGGGTGGCTACACCTTC,CASSPAGGGGYTF
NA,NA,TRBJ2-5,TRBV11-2,TGTGCCAGCAGCTTAGGGCAGACATACCAAGAGACCCAGTACTTC,CASSLGQTYQETQYF
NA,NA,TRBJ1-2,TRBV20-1,TGCAGTGCTAGTCCCAGGGGATGGGATGGCTACACCTTC,CSASPRGWDGYTF
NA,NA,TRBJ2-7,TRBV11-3,TGTGCCAGCAGCCGCTCCAACGGCGAGCAGTACTTC,CASSRSNGEQYF
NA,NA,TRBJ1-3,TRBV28,TGTGCCAGCAGTTTTGGGGGCGCATCGGGAAACACCATATATTTT,CASSFGGASGNTIYF
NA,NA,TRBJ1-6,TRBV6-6,TGTGCCAGCATCCAGGGATTGAGCTCCTATAATTCACCCCTCCACTTT,CASIQGLSSYNSPLHF
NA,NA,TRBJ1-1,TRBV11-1,TGTGCCAGCAGCCCGGTCCGGAACACTGAAGCTTTCTTT,CASSPVRNTEAFF